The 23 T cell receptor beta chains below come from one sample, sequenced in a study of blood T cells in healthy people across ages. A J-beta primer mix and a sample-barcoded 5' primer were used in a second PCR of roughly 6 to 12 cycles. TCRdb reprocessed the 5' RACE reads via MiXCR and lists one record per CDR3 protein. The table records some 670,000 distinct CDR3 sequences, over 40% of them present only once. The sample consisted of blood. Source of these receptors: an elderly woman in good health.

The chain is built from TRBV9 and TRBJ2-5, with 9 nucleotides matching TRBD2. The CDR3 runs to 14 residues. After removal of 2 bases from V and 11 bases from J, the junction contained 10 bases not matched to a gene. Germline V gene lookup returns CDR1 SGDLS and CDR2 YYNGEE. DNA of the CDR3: TGTGCCAGCAGCGTCGATGGGCTAGCGGGAAAGCAGTACTTC. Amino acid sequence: CASSVDGLAGKQYF.

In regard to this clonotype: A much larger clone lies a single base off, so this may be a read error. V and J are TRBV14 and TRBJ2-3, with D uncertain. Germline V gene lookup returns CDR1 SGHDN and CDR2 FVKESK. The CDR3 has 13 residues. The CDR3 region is CAGSERVWDTQYF. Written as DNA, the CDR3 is TGTGCCGGCAGCGAAAGAGTTTGGGATACGCAGTATTTT.

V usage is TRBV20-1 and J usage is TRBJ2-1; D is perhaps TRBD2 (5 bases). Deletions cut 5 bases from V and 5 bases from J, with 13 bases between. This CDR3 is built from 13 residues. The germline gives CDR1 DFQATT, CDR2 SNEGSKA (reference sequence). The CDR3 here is CSAAEGTNNEQFF. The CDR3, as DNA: TGCAGTGCTGCTGAGGGAACTAACAATGAGCAGTTCTTC.

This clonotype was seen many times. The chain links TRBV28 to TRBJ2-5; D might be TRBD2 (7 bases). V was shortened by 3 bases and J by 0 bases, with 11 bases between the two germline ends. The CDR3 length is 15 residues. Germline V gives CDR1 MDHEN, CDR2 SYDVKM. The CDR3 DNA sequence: TGTGCCAGCAGTTTGGGGGGGCTGTACCAAGAGACCCAGTACTTC. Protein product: CASSLGGLYQETQYF. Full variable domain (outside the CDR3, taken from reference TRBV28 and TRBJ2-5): DVKVTQSSRYLVKRTGEKVFLECVQDMDHENMFWYRQDPGLGLRLIYFSYDVKMKEKGDIPEGYSVSREKKERFSLILESASTNQTSMYLCASSLGGLYQETQYFGPGTRLLVL.

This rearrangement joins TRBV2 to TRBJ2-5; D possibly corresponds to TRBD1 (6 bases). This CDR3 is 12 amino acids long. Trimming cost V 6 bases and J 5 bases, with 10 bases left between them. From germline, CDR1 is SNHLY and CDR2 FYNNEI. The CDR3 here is CASRTGHETQYF. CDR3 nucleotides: TGTGCCAGCAGGACAGGTCATGAGACCCAGTACTTC.

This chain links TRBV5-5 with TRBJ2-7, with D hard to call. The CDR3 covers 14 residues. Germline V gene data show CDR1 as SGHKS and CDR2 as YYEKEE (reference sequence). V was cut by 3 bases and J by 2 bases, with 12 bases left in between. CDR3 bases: TGTGCCAGCAGCTCTCATACGAACACCTACGAGCAGTACTTC. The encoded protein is CASSSHTNTYEQYF.

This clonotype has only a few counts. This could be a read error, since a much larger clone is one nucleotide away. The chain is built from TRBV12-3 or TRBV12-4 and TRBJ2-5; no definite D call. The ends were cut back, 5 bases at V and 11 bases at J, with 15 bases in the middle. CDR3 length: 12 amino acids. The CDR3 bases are TGTGCCAGCAGTCCAGTCGGCAATGAGCAGTACTTC. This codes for CASSPVGNEQYF.

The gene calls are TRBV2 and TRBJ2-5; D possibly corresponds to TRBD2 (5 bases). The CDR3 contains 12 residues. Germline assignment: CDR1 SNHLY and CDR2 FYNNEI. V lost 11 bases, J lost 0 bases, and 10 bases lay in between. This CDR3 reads CAQRADQETQYF. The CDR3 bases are TGTGCCCAGAGGGCCGACCAAGAGACCCAGTACTTC.

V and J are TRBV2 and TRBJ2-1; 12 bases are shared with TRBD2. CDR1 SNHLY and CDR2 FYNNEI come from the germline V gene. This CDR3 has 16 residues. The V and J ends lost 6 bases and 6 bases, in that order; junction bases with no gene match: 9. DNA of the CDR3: TGTGCCAGCAGGGCTAGCGGGGGGGCCCCATCCAATGAGCAGTTCTTC. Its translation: CASRASGGAPSNEQFF.

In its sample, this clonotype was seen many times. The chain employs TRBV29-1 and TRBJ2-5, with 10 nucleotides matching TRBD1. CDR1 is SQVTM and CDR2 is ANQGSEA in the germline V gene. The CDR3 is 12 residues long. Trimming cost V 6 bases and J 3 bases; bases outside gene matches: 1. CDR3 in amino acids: CSVGTGEETQYF. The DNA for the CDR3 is TGCAGCGTCGGGACAGGGGAAGAGACCCAGTACTTC.

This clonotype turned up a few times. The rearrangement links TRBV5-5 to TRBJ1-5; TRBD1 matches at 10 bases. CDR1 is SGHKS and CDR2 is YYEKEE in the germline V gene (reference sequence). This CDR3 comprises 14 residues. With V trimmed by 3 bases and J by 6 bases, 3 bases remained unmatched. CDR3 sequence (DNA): TGTGCCAGCAGCTCGGACAGGGGGACTCAGCCCCAGCATTTT. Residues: CASSSDRGTQPQHF.

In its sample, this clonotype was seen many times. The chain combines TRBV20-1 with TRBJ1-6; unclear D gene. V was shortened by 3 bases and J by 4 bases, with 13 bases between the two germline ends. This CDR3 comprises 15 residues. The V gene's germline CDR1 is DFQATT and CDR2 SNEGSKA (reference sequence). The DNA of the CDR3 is TGCAGTGCTAGTTCGGACTCAAATTATAATTCACCCCTCCACTTT. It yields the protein CSASSDSNYNSPLHF.

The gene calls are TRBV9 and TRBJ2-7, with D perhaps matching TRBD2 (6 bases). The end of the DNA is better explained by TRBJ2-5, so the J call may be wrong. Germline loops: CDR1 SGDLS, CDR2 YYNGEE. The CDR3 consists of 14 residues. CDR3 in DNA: TGTGCCAGCAGCGGGGCCTTGGAGGGAGAGACCCAGTACTTC. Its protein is CASSGALEGETQYF.

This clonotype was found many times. The CDR3 loop reads CASSPPGLYYNEQFF. The DNA of the CDR3 is TGTGCCAGCAGCCCCCCGGGACTCTACTACAATGAGCAGTTCTTC. The chain employs TRBV11-2 and TRBJ2-1, with a tentative D call TRBD2 (6 bases). The CDR3 has 15 residues. The germline V gene has CDR1 SGHAT and CDR2 FQNNGV. V was shortened by 5 bases and J by 3 bases, with 14 bases between the two germline ends.

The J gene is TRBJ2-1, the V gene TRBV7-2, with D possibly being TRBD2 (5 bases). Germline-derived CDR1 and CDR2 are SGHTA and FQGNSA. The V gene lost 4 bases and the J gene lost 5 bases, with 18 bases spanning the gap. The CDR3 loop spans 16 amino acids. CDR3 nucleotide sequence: TGTGCCAGCAGCTCGCACATCAGCGGATCTCACAATGAGCAGTTCTTC. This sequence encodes CASSSHISGSHNEQFF.

CDR3 in amino acids: CASSLVTGGNEQFF. DNA for the CDR3: TGCGCCAGCAGCTTGGTGACGGGAGGCAATGAGCAGTTCTTC. The gene calls are TRBV5-1 and TRBJ2-1, with TRBD2 matching 7 bases. J lost 6 bases, V lost 0 bases, and 3 bases had no gene match. The CDR3 is 14 amino acids. Germline lookup yields CDR1 SGHRS and CDR2 YFSETQ.

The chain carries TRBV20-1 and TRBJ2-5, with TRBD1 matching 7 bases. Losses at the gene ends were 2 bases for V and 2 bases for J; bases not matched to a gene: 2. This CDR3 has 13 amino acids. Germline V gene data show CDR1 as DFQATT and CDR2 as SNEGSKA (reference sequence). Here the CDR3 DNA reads TGCAGTGCTAGAAGGGGACAGCAAGAGACCCAGTACTTC. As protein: CSARRGQQETQYF.

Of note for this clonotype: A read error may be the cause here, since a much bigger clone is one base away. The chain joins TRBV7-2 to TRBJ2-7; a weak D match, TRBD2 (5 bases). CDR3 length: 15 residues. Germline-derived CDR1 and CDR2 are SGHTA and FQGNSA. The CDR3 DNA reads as TGTGCCAGCAGCCTAAGCGGCCAGGCTTCCTACGTGCAGTACTTC. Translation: CASSLSGQASYVQYF.

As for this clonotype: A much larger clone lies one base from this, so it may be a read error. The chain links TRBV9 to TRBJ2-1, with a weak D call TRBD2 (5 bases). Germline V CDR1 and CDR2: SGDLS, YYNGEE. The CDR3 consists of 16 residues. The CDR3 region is CACSEDDTAGNNEQFF. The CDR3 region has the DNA TGTGCCTGCAGCGAGGACGACACGGCCGGGAACAATGAGCAGTTCTTC.

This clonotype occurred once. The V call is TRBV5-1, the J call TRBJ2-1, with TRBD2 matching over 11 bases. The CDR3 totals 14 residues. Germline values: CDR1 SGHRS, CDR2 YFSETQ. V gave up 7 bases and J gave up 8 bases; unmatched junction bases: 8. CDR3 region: CASCYSGGADEQFF. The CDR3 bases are TGCGCCAGCTGCTATAGCGGGGGGGCAGATGAGCAGTTCTTC.

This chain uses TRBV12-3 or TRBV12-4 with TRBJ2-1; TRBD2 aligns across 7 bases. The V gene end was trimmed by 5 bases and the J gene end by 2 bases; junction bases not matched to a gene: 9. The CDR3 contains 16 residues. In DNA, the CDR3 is TGTGCCAGCAGTGGGGGGAGGGACGTAACCTACAATGAGCAGTTCTTC. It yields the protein CASSGGRDVTYNEQFF.

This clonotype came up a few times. As DNA, the CDR3 is TGCGCCAGCAGCCACCTCGCAGGGGTCCGGAACACTGAAGCTTTCTTT. It is translated as CASSHLAGVRNTEAFF. The chain carries TRBV4-1 and TRBJ1-1, with a possible D match to TRBD1 (6 bases). Germline lookup yields CDR1 MGHRA and CDR2 YSYEKL. Trimming removed 3 bases from V and 1 base from J, with 15 bases in between. There are 16 residues in the CDR3.

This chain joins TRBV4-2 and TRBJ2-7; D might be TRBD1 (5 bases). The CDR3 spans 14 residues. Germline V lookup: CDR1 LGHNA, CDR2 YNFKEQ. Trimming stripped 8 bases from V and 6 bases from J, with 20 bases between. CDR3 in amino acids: CASGAAGAEIEQYF. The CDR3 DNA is TGTGCCAGCGGGGCCGCTGGGGCGGAAATCGAGCAGTACTTC.